This TCR beta chain was recorded in a study of regulatory T cells in long-lasting Graves disease. Study-level findings and limits: Owing to a sample size that was small, accuracy may have been reduced. Persistent Graves' disease cases displayed lower TCR diversity than newly diagnosed ones.

Researchers made TCR beta libraries by using iRepertoire HTBI primers and running Arm-PCR on CDR3 regions. TCRdb re-called the multiplex PCR reads with MiXCR, one entry per CDR3 protein. In the table there are 500,000 to 700,000 distinct CDR3 sequences, about 30% of which are singletons. Time point in this sample: persistent/refractory GD, antithyroid drugs over 5 years with positive TRAb. Generation of the TCR library employed RNA extracted from PBMCs. Notes on this clonotype: The antigen remains undetermined.

CDR3 length: 15 residues. Germline trimming cut 3 bases from V and 3 bases from J; bases unmatched to any gene: 7. CDR1 and CDR2 from the germline V gene are GTSNPN and SVGIG (reference sequence). The chain carries TRBV30 and TRBJ2-5; 10 nucleotides agree with TRBD1. The origin of this receptor is a female donor with Graves disease. The material was peripheral blood mononuclear cells (PBMCs), obtained when the disease was refractory, from a patient treated with antithyroid drugs. The chain's CDR3 is CAWSLLGTGEETQYF. CDR3 in DNA: TGTGCCTGGAGCCTCCTCGGGACAGGGGAAGAGACCCAGTACTTC.